The clone carrying this T cell receptor beta chain was seen once. Antigen: not known. The CDR3 has 14 amino acids. Trimming pared 5 bases from V and 1 base from J, leaving 11 bases between. CDR1 is PRHDT and CDR2 is FYEKMQ in the germline V gene (reference sequence). Clones were sequenced by immunoSEQ multiplex PCR, and TCRdb holds only the in-frame ones, with some missing. Here the sample spans 100,000 or so clones, roughly 85% being singletons. These data come from a study of cytomegalovirus exposure and HLA in healthy donors. The study's findings and limits: CMV antigen specificity was confirmed in vitro for three CMV-associated chains. A subsequent analysis found that TCR clusters from the first cohort also tended to co-occur in the roughly 120 validation repertoires, with under 95% of cluster scores above 0. Cytomegalovirus association was listed for about 160 TCR beta chains.

What was sequenced was PBMCs. The source is a man in his late teens or twenties in good health and CMV-seropositive. The rearrangement links TRBV13 to TRBJ2-5; D ambiguous. CDR3 loop: CASSPRLSQETQYF. CDR3 DNA sequence: TGTGCCAGCAGCCCCCGACTGTCCCAAGAGACCCAGTACTTC.